Shown below are 8 T cell receptor beta chains from a single sample sequenced in a study of T cell responses to AZD1222 COVID-19 vaccine. Generated by immunoSEQ multiplex PCR, the TCRdb table keeps only in-frame clones and is missing some. The sample comprises 140,000 to 150,000 clones, around 90% of which are singletons, and 5.4% rests with the top ten. Specimen: peripheral blood, collected 28 days after the second dose of the MenACWY control vaccine. All receptors derive from an adult who received the MenACWY meningococcal vaccine as a control.

V usage is TRBV7-2 and J usage is TRBJ1-2; no reliable D call. V was pared by 6 bases and J by 4 bases, with 15 bases between. CDR1 is SGHTA and CDR2 is FQGNSA in the germline V gene. The CDR3 sequence is 14 residues long. CDR3 in amino acids: CASSPFRAGYGYTF. In nucleotides, the CDR3 is TGTGCCAGCAGTCCCTTTCGGGCGGGCTATGGCTACACCTTC.

A single count supports this clone. The rearrangement joins TRBV6-5 to TRBJ1-3; D may be TRBD1 (5 bases). This CDR3 region has 12 residues. The germline CDR1 and CDR2 sequences are MNHEY and SVGAGI. The V end was cut by 5 bases, the J end by 4 bases, with 6 bases between. CDR3 in DNA: TGTGCCAGCAGTAACAGGGGAAACACCATATATTTT. This translates into CASSNRGNTIYF.

V gene TRBV4-3 combines with J gene TRBJ1-6; D is perhaps TRBD1 (6 bases). The CDR3 is 16 amino acids. Per germline, CDR1 LGHNA and CDR2 YSLEER. With 6 bases removed from V and 3 bases from J, the gap between germline ends came to 15 bases. CDR3: CASRGTTTGYNSPLHF. As DNA, the CDR3 is TGCGCCAGCAGAGGGACAACCACAGGCTATAATTCACCCCTCCACTTT.

The V and J genes are TRBV30 and TRBJ1-3, with D possibly matching TRBD1 (6 bases). The CDR3 sequence is 13 residues long. Germline V gives CDR1 GTSNPN, CDR2 SVGIG (reference sequence). The CDR3 bases are TGTGCTTCACAGGGAAACTCTGGAAACACCATATATTTT. Translating it yields CASQGNSGNTIYF.

This clone appeared a few times. The chain carries TRBV28 and TRBJ2-1, with 9 positions matching TRBD2. This CDR3 is built from 20 residues. Germline CDR1 MDHEN, CDR2 SYDVKM. V lost 3 bases to trimming and J lost 0 bases; unmatched junction nucleotides: 15. The CDR3 protein is CASSFSTSGPYGSSYNEQFF. The CDR3 region has the DNA TGTGCCAGCAGTTTCTCGACTAGCGGACCCTATGGGAGCTCCTACAATGAGCAGTTCTTC.

V and J are TRBV12-5 and TRBJ1-5; D unclear. Germline assignment: CDR1 LGHNT and CDR2 FRNRAP. The CDR3 spans 13 residues. The V end was cut by 6 bases, the J end by 6 bases, with 12 bases between. CDR3 sequence: CASGTPGAQPQHF. CDR3 nucleotide sequence: TGTGCTAGTGGGACTCCAGGCGCTCAGCCCCAGCATTTT.

The chain carries TRBV6-5 and TRBJ2-4; TRBD2 might be the D (5 bases). The length of the CDR3 is 14 residues. Germline lookup yields CDR1 MNHEY and CDR2 SVGAGI. Trimming pared 6 bases from V and 0 bases from J, leaving 9 bases between. The CDR3 bases are TGTGCCAGCAGCGCGGACTTAGCCAAAAACATTCAGTACTTC. It is translated as CASSADLAKNIQYF.

V gene TRBV28 combines with J gene TRBJ2-7; D unclear. V was cut by 3 bases and J by 2 bases, with 8 bases left in between. The CDR3 length is 13 residues. CDR1 and CDR2 from the germline V gene are MDHEN and SYDVKM. The CDR3 region is CASSFSRTYEQYF. CDR3 in DNA: TGTGCCAGCAGTTTCTCCAGAACCTACGAGCAGTACTTC.